The rows below give T cell receptor beta chains drawn from one sample of a study of blood T cells in healthy people across ages. MiXCR, applied by TCRdb to the 5' RACE reads, yields one record per CDR3 protein. The data show 1.4 million or so distinct CDR3 sequences, 35% to 45% seen once. What was sequenced was blood. These receptors all stem from a woman aged 18-30 years in good health. The CDR3 runs from the conserved cysteine through the conserved F or W. A D gene is named only where the DNA matches it firmly. Not every row has a clone size; where given, it reads once, few, many or a size class.

J: TRBJ2-5
size: -
V: TRBV12-5
D: -
CDR3: CASGPRGETQYF
DNA: TGTGCTAGTGGTCCCCGTGGTGAGACCCAGTACTTC

J: TRBJ2-1
size: -
V: TRBV7-6
D: TRBD2
CDR3: CANSRAGGPYNEQFF
DNA: TGTGCCAACAGCAGAGCGGGAGGCCCCTACAATGAGCAGTTCTTC

J: TRBJ2-7
size: few
V: TRBV10-3
D: -
CDR3: CAISDYSYEQYF
DNA: TGTGCCATCAGTGACTACTCCTACGAGCAGTACTTC

J: TRBJ2-1
size: -
V: TRBV4-1
D: -
CDR3: CASSQLGILDEQFF
DNA: TGCGCCAGCAGCCAACTCGGGATCCTGGATGAGCAGTTCTTC

J: TRBJ1-2
size: -
V: TRBV20-1
D: -
CDR3: CSARSPGVGNYGYTF
DNA: TGCAGTGCTAGAAGTCCAGGGGTCGGGAACTATGGCTACACCTTC

J: TRBJ2-5
size: -
V: TRBV4-3
D: -
CDR3: CASSQEIRGETQYF
DNA: TGCGCCAGTAGCCAAGAAATCCGGGGAGAGACCCAGTACTTC

J: TRBJ2-4
size: -
V: TRBV20-1
D: -
CDR3: CSASYLAKNIQYF
DNA: TGCAGTGCTAGTTACTTAGCCAAAAACATTCAGTACTTC

J: TRBJ2-5
size: once
V: TRBV7-2
D: -
CDR3: CASSLILVGETQYF
DNA: TGTGCCAGCAGCTTAATTCTAGTCGGGGAGACCCAGTACTTC

J: TRBJ2-1
size: -
V: TRBV5-1
D: -
CDR3: CASSSVGEHEQFF
DNA: TGCGCCAGCAGCTCAGTGGGGGAACATGAGCAGTTCTTC

J: TRBJ2-1
size: few
V: TRBV24-1
D: TRBD2
CDR3: CATSDPRGGSYNEQFF
DNA: TGTGCCACCAGTGATCCGCGGGGGGGGTCCTACAATGAGCAGTTCTTC

J: TRBJ2-1
size: -
V: TRBV4-3
D: -
CDR3: CASSSPWGIPEGEQFF
DNA: TGCGCTAGCAGCTCCCCATGGGGAATCCCTGAAGGTGAGCAGTTCTTC

J: TRBJ2-1
size: -
V: TRBV28
D: TRBD2
CDR3: CASSLTGSGSYNEQFF
DNA: TGTGCCAGCAGTTTAACTGGGAGCGGGAGCTACAATGAGCAGTTCTTC

J: TRBJ1-1
size: -
V: TRBV29-1
D: -
CDR3: CSVVAGMTEAFF
DNA: TGCAGCGTTGTTGCAGGGATGACTGAAGCTTTCTTT

J: TRBJ2-1
size: few
V: TRBV20-1
D: TRBD2
CDR3: CSARPLTGLEINEQFF
DNA: TGCAGTGCTAGACCCTTGACGGGACTAGAAATAAATGAGCAGTTCTTC

J: TRBJ1-6
size: -
V: TRBV15
D: -
CDR3: CATSRAQGSPLHF
DNA: TGTGCCACCAGCAGAGCCCAGGGTAGTCCCCTCCACTTT

J: TRBJ2-7
size: few
V: TRBV12-3/TRBV12-4
D: -
CDR3: CASSTLRGTTYEQYF
DNA: TGTGCCAGCAGTACCCTCCGGGGGACGACCTACGAGCAGTACTTC

J: TRBJ2-5
size: -
V: TRBV15
D: TRBD2
CDR3: CATSSAGTSFKETQYF
DNA: TGTGCCACCAGCAGTGCCGGGACTAGCTTCAAAGAGACCCAGTACTTC

J: TRBJ2-1
size: -
V: TRBV7-6
D: -
CDR3: CASSETGTYYNEQFF
DNA: TGTGCCAGCAGCGAGACAGGGACTTACTACAATGAGCAGTTCTTC

J: TRBJ1-5
size: once
V: TRBV24-1
D: -
CDR3: CATGDLQPQHF
DNA: TGTGCCACCGGGGATTTACAGCCCCAGCATTTT

J: TRBJ1-3
size: -
V: TRBV29-1
D: -
CDR3: CSVSQDSSGNTIYF
DNA: TGCAGCGTTTCCCAGGACAGCTCTGGAAACACCATATATTTT

J: TRBJ2-1
size: -
V: TRBV12-5
D: -
CDR3: CASGLGHNEQFF
DNA: TGTGCTAGTGGTTTGGGCCACAATGAGCAGTTCTTC

J: TRBJ1-1
size: -
V: TRBV7-9
D: TRBD1
CDR3: CASSLSFGTGPEAFF
DNA: TGTGCCAGCAGTTTATCATTTGGGACAGGCCCTGAAGCTTTCTTT

J: TRBJ2-1
size: -
V: TRBV29-1
D: -
CDR3: CSADGVSASSYNEQFF
DNA: TGCAGCGCTGACGGGGTGTCGGCCAGCTCCTACAATGAGCAGTTCTTC

J: TRBJ2-6
size: once
V: TRBV7-2
D: -
CDR3: CASRSSMANVLTF
DNA: TGTGCCAGCAGATCCTCCATGGCCAACGTCCTGACTTTC

J: TRBJ2-7
size: -
V: TRBV28
D: -
CDR3: CASSTWDTLGPYEQYF
DNA: TGTGCCAGCAGTACCTGGGACACCTTGGGACCCTACGAGCAGTACTTC

J: TRBJ1-2
size: -
V: TRBV7-2
D: TRBD1
CDR3: CASSPRDRDDCGYTF
DNA: TGTGCCAGCAGCCCCCGGGACAGGGATGATTGTGGCTACACCTTC